This T cell receptor beta chain appears in the sequencing data of a study of cytomegalovirus exposure and HLA in healthy donors. Study results and caveats: As was reported, the classifier diagnosed cytomegalovirus status with high specificity and sensitivity. Immune exposure data for these donors was limited to CMV serostatus.

The V gene's germline CDR1 is SGHVS and CDR2 FNYEAQ. The germline V and J ends were trimmed by 6 bases and 1 base, with 19 bases remaining between them. The CDR3 has 17 amino acids. For this clone: Its matching antigen is unknown.

The PCR used 60 Vbeta and 13 Jbeta primers. Profiled with immunoSEQ multiplex PCR; TCRdb holds only in-frame clones, not every one. The sample includes some 140,000 clones, 73% seen only once; the top ten take over 1%. The chain is built from TRBV7-6 and TRBJ1-3, with D tentatively TRBD1 (5 bases). The material sequenced was PBMCs. The TCR originated in a woman aged 40 to 50 in good health and CMV-seronegative. This CDR3 is CASSYLPDTESGNTIYF. As DNA, the CDR3 is TGTGCCAGCAGTTACCTACCGGACACAGAGTCTGGAAACACCATATATTTT.